This T cell receptor (beta chain) is drawn from a study of OX40 agonist ivuxolimab in advanced cancers. The germline CDR1 and CDR2 sequences are SNHLY and FYNNEI. This CDR3 region has 15 residues. The J segment lost 3 bases and the V segment lost 6 bases, leaving 9 bases of the junction unmatched. Sequencing was performed with immunoSEQ multiplex PCR; in TCRdb, only in-frame clones are kept and a portion is missing. The sample has over 95,000 clones, over 75% seen once. Sequences were derived from CD4+ or CD8+ T cells sorted from blood, sampled in a trial of the OX40 agonist ivuxolimab. This clonotype was obtained from an adult with an advanced solid tumor such as melanoma, head and neck, liver or kidney cancer. V is TRBV2 and J is TRBJ1-2; 8 bases align to TRBD1. The CDR3 protein is CASSPGGQDYYGYTF. CDR3 coding DNA: TGTGCCAGCAGCCCTGGGGGACAGGACTACTATGGCTACACCTTC.